This T cell receptor (beta chain) comes out of a study of blood T cell repertoires in COVID-19. Study in general: The cDNA or gDNA used as material had been derived from T cells, B-cell-depleted T cells, or PBMCs.

Germline V lookup: CDR1 LGHDT, CDR2 YNNKEL (reference sequence). The CDR3 is 18 amino acids. Losses at the gene ends were 0 bases for V and 5 bases for J; bases not matched to a gene: 12. Original data processing: Reference gene primer amplification in the assay estimated nucleated cell counts. Clones were read by immunoSEQ multiplex PCR, and TCRdb kept only the in-frame ones, dropping some. V, J and clone size were drawn from that table, and D and trimming were deduced from the DNA. The sample contains over 150,000 clones, approximately 91% of which appear only once. The sample comprised peripheral blood. The chain carries TRBV3-1 (or the pseudogene TRBV3-2) and TRBJ2-5; TRBD2 matches at 10 bases. The sequence derives from a man aged 50 to 59 with acute or convalescent COVID-19. CDR3 protein: CASSQDQLAGRAGETQYF. For the CDR3, the DNA is TGTGCCAGCAGCCAAGATCAACTAGCGGGGCGGGCAGGGGAGACCCAGTACTTC.